This TCR beta chain was identified during a study of glioma-infiltrating T cells after dendritic cell vaccination. Background on the study: Glioblastoma patients came from Phase I and II dendritic cell vaccination trials. Patients received autologous tumor lysate-pulsed dendritic cell vaccination between about 2003 and 2012.

No glioblastoma patient carried an isocitrate dehydrogenase mutation. Before vaccination, two weeks after the third vaccination, and at progression, PBMC were collected. Only in-frame clones appear in the TCRdb table, and some are missing; sequencing was by immunoSEQ multiplex PCR. The data contain approximately 90,000 clones, more than 75% of them seen just once; the ten biggest clones take up about 3.2%. Germline V gene lookup returns CDR1 LGHNA and CDR2 YNFKEQ. With 1 base clipped from V and 4 bases from J, the junction kept 4 bases outside the gene matches. The CDR3 sequence is 15 residues long. The sample consisted of blood, taken before dendritic cell vaccination. The clonotype was recovered from a human donor with glioblastoma. The chain has TRBV4-2 and TRBJ2-7; 10 bases match TRBD1. The CDR3 DNA follows: TGTGCCAGCAGCCAAGCCGTGGGACAGGGGTACGAGCAGTACTTC. Protein sequence: CASSQAVGQGYEQYF.